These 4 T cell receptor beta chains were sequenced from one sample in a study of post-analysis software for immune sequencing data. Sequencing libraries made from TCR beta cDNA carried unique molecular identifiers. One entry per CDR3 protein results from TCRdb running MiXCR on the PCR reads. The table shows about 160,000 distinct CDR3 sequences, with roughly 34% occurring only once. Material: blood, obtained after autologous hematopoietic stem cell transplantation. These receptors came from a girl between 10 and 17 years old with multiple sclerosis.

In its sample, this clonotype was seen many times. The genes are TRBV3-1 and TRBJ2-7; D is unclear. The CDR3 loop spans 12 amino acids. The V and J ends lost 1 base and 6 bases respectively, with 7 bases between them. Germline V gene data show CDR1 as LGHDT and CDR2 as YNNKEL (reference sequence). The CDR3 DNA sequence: TGTGCCAGCAGCCAAGGGGTGGTCGAGCAGTACTTC. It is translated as CASSQGVVEQYF.

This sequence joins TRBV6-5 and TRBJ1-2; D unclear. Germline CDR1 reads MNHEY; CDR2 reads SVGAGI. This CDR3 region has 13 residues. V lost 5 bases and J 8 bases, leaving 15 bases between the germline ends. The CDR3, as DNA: TGTGCCAGCAGTCCCCCCCTTGGCGGAGGCTACACCTTC. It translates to CASSPPLGGGYTF.

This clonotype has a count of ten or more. The CDR3 region is CASSLDRGSSYEQYF. For the CDR3, the DNA is TGTGCCAGCAGCTTAGACAGGGGAAGCTCCTACGAGCAGTACTTC. V and J are TRBV7-2 and TRBJ2-7; 7 nucleotides agree with TRBD1. This CDR3 has 15 residues. V gave up 1 base and J gave up 0 bases; unmatched junction bases: 3. CDR1 is SGHTA and CDR2 is FQGNSA in the germline V gene.

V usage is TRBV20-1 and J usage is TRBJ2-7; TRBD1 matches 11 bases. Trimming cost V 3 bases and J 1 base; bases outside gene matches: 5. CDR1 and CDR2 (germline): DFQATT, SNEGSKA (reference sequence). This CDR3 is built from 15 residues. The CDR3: CSARVGQGGSYEQYF. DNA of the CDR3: TGCAGTGCTAGGGTGGGACAGGGGGGTTCCTACGAGCAGTACTTC.